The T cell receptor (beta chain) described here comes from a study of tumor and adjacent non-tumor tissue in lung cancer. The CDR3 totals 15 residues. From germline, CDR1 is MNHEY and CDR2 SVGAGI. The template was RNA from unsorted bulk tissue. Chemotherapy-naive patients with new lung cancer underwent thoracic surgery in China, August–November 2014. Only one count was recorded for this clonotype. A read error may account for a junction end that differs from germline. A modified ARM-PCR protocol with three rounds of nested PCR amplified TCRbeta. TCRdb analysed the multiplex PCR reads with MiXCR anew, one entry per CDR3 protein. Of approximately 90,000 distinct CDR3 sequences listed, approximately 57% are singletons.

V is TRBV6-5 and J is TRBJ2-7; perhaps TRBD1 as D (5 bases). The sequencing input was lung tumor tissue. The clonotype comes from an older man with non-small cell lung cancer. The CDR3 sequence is CVSSLTGISAHEQYF. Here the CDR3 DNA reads TGTGTCAGCAGTTTAACAGGTATTTCGGCCCACGAGCAGTACTTC.